Below, one T cell receptor beta chain is given with its context. Distinct nucleotide sequences in the sample also encode this CDR3. The CDR3 has 15 residues. V was clipped by 0 bases and J by 0 bases, with 7 bases between them. Per the germline V gene, CDR1 is SGHRS and CDR2 is YFSETQ. The PCR made use of 60 Vbeta and 13 Jbeta primers. TCRdb keeps only in-frame clones here, not all; method: immunoSEQ multiplex PCR. The sample records some 160,000 clones, roughly 72% being singletons. These data originate in a study of cytomegalovirus exposure and HLA in healthy donors. The chain has TRBV5-1 and TRBJ1-3; no clear D. The sample was PBMCs. The receptor was isolated from a man aged 40-49 years in good health and CMV-seronegative. The CDR3 loop is CASSLAGDSGNTIYF. CDR3 DNA: TGCGCCAGCAGCTTGGCCGGTGACTCTGGAAACACCATATATTTT.